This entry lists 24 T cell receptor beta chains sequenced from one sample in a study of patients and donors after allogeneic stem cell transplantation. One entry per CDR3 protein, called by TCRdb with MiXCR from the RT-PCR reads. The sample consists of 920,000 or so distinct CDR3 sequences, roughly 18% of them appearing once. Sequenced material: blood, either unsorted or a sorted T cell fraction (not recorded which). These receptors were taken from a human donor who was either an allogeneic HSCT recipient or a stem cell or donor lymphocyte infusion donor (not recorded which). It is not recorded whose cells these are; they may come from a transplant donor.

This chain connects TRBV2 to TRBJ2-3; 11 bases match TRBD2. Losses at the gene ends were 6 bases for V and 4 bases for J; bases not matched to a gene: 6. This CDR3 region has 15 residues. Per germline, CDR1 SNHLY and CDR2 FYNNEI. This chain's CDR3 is CASRVAGGPADTQYF. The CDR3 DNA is TGTGCCAGCAGAGTAGCGGGGGGGCCGGCAGATACGCAGTATTTT. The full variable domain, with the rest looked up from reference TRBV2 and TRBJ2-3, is EPEVTQTPSHQVTQMGQEVILRCVPISNHLYFYWYRQILGQKVEFLVSFYNNEISEKSEIFDDQFSVERPDGSNFTLKIRSTKLEDSAMYFCASRVAGGPADTQYFGPGTRLTVL.

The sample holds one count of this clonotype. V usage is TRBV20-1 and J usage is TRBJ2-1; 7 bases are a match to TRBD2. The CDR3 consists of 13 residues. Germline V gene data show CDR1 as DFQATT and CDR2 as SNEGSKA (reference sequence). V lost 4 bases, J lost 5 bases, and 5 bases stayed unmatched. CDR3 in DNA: TGCAGTGCTATCCCTGGGACTAACAATGAGCAGTTCTTC. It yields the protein CSAIPGTNNEQFF.

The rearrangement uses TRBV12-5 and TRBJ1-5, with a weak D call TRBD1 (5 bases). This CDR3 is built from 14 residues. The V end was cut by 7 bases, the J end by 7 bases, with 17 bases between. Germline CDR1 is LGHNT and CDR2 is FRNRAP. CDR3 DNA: TGTGCTAGTGCGTTTGCAGGGTCACGACAGCCCCAGCATTTT. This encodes CASAFAGSRQPQHF.

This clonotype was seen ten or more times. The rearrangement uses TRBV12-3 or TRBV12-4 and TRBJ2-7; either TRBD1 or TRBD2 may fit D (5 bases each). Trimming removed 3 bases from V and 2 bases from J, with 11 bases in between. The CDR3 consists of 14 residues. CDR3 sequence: CASSLGTVTYEQYF. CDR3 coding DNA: TGTGCCAGCAGTTTGGGGACGGTTACCTACGAGCAGTACTTC.

This CDR3 is CATSDPGLDWNNEQFF. CDR3 DNA sequence: TGTGCCACCAGTGATCCGGGCCTGGACTGGAACAATGAGCAGTTCTTC. The chain combines TRBV24-1 with TRBJ2-1, with D perhaps TRBD2 (5 bases). The V end was cut by 3 bases, the J end by 5 bases, with 16 bases between. The CDR3 spans 16 residues. Germline V lookup: CDR1 KGHDR, CDR2 SFDVKD.

The CDR3 here is CASSAEHLAGTYNEQFF. DNA for the CDR3: TGTGCCAGCAGCGCCGAGCACCTAGCGGGGACTTACAATGAGCAGTTCTTC. V gene TRBV9 combines with J gene TRBJ2-1, with TRBD2 matching 9 bases. The length of the CDR3 is 17 residues. Per the germline V gene, CDR1 is SGDLS and CDR2 is YYNGEE. The V gene end was trimmed by 3 bases and the J gene end by 4 bases; junction bases not matched to a gene: 11.

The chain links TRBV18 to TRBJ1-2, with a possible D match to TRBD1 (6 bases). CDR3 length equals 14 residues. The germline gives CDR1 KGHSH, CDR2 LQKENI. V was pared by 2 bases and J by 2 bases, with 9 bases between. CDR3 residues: CASSPETGNYGYTF. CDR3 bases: TGTGCCAGCTCACCAGAGACAGGAAACTATGGCTACACCTTC.

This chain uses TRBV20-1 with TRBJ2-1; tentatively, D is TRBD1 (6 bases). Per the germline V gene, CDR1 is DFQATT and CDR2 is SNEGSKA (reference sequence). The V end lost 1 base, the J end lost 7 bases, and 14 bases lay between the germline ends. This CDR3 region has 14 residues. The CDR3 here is CSARAPGQQNEQFF. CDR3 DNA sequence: TGCAGTGCTAGAGCTCCTGGACAGCAGAATGAGCAGTTCTTC.

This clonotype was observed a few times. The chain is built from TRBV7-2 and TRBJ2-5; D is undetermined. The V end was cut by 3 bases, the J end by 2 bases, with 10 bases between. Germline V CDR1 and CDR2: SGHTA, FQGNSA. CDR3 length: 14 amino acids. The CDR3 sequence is CASSFNDLQETQYF. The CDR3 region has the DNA TGTGCCAGCAGCTTCAACGACTTGCAAGAGACCCAGTACTTC.

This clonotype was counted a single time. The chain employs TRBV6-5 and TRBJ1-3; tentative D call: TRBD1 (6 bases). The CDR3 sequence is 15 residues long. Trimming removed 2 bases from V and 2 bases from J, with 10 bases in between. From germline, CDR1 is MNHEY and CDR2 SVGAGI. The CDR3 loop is CASSYAGTPGNTIYF. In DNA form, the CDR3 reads TGTGCCAGCAGTTACGCAGGGACACCTGGAAACACCATATATTTT.

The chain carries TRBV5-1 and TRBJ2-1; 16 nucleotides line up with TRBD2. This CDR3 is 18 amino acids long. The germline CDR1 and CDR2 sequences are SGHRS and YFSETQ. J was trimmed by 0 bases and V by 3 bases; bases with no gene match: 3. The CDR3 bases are TGCGCCAGCAGCTACGGGACTAGCGGGAGGGCCTCCTACAATGAGCAGTTCTTC. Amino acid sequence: CASSYGTSGRASYNEQFF.

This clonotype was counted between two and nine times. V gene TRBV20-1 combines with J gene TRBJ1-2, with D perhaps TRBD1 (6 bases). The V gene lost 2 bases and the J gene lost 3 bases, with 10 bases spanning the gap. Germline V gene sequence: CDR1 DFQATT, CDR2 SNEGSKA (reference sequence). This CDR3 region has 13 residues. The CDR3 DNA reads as TGCAGTGCTAGAATGGAGGGGGACTATGGCTACACCTTC. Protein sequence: CSARMEGDYGYTF.

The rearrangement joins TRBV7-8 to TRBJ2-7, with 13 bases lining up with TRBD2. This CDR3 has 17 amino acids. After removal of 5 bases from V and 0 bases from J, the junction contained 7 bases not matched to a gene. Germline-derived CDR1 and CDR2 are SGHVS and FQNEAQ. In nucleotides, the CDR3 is TGTGCCAGCAGCCGGGGACTAGCGGGAACGAGCTCCTACGAGCAGTACTTC. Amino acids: CASSRGLAGTSSYEQYF.

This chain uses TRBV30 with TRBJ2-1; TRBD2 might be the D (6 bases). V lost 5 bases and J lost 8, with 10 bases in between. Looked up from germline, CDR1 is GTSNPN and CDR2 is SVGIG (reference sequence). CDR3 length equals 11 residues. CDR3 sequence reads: CAWGGADEQFF. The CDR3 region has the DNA TGTGCCTGGGGAGGGGCCGATGAGCAGTTCTTC.

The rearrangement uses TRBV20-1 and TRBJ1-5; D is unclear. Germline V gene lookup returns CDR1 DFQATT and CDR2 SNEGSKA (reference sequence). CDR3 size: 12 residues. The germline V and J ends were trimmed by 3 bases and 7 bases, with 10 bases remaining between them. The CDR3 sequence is CSASTFPQPQHF. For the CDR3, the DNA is TGCAGTGCTAGTACCTTCCCCCAGCCCCAGCATTTT.

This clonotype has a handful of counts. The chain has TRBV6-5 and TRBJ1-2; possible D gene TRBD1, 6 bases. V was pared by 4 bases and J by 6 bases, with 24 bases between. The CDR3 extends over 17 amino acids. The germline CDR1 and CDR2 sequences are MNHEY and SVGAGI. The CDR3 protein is CASSSHALGAVGNGYTF. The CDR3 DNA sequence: TGTGCCAGCAGTTCTCATGCTTTGGGGGCAGTAGGAAATGGCTACACCTTC.

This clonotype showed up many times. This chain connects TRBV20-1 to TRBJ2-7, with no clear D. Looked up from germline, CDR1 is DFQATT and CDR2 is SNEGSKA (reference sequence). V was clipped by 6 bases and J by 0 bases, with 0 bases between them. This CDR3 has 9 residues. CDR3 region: CSASYEQYF. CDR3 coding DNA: TGCAGTGCCTCCTACGAGCAGTACTTC.

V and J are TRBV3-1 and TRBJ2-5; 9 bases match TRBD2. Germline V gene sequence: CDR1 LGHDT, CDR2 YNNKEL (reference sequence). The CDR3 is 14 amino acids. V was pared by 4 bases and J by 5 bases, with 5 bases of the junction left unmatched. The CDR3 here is CASSRGRARETQYF. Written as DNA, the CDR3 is TGTGCCAGCAGCCGCGGGAGGGCCAGGGAGACCCAGTACTTC.

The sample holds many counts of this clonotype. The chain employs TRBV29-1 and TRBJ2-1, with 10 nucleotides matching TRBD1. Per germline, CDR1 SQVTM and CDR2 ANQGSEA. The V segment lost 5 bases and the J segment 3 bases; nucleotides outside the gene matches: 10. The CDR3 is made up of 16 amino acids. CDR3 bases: TGCAGCGTTCACGGACAGGGGGGATTATACTACAATGAGCAGTTCTTC. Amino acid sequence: CSVHGQGGLYYNEQFF.

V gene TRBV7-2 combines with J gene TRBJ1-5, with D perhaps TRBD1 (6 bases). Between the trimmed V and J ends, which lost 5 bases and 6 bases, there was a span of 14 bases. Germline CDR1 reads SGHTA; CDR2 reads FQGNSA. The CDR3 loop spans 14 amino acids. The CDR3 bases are TGTGCCAGCAGCGGGATAGGGGGAATTCAGCCCCAGCATTTT. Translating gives CASSGIGGIQPQHF.

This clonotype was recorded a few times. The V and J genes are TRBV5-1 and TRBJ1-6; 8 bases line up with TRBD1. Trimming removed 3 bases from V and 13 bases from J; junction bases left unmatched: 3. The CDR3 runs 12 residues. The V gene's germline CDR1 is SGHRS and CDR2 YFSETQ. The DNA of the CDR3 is TGCGCCAGCAGCTCGGGACAGGCCCCCCTCCACTTT. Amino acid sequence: CASSSGQAPLHF.

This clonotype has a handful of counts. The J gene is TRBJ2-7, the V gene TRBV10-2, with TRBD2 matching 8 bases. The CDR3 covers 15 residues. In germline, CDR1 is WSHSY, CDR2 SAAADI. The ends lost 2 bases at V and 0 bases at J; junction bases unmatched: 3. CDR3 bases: TGCGCCAGCAGTGAGGCGAGCGGGGGCTCCTACGAGCAGTACTTC. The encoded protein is CASSEASGGSYEQYF.

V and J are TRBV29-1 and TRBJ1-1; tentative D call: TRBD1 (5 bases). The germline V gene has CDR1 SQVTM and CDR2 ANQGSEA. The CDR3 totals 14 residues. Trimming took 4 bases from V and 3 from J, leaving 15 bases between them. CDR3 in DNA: TGCAGCGTTGCCCCGGGGGGGATGCACACTGAAGCTTTCTTT. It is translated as CSVAPGGMHTEAFF.

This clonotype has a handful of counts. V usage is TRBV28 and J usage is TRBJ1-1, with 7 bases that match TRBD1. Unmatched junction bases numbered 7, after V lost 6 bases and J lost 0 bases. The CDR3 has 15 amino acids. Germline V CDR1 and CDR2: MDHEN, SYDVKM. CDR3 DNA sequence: TGTGCCAGCAGCCCTACGGGACAGATGAACACTGAAGCTTTCTTT. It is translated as CASSPTGQMNTEAFF.